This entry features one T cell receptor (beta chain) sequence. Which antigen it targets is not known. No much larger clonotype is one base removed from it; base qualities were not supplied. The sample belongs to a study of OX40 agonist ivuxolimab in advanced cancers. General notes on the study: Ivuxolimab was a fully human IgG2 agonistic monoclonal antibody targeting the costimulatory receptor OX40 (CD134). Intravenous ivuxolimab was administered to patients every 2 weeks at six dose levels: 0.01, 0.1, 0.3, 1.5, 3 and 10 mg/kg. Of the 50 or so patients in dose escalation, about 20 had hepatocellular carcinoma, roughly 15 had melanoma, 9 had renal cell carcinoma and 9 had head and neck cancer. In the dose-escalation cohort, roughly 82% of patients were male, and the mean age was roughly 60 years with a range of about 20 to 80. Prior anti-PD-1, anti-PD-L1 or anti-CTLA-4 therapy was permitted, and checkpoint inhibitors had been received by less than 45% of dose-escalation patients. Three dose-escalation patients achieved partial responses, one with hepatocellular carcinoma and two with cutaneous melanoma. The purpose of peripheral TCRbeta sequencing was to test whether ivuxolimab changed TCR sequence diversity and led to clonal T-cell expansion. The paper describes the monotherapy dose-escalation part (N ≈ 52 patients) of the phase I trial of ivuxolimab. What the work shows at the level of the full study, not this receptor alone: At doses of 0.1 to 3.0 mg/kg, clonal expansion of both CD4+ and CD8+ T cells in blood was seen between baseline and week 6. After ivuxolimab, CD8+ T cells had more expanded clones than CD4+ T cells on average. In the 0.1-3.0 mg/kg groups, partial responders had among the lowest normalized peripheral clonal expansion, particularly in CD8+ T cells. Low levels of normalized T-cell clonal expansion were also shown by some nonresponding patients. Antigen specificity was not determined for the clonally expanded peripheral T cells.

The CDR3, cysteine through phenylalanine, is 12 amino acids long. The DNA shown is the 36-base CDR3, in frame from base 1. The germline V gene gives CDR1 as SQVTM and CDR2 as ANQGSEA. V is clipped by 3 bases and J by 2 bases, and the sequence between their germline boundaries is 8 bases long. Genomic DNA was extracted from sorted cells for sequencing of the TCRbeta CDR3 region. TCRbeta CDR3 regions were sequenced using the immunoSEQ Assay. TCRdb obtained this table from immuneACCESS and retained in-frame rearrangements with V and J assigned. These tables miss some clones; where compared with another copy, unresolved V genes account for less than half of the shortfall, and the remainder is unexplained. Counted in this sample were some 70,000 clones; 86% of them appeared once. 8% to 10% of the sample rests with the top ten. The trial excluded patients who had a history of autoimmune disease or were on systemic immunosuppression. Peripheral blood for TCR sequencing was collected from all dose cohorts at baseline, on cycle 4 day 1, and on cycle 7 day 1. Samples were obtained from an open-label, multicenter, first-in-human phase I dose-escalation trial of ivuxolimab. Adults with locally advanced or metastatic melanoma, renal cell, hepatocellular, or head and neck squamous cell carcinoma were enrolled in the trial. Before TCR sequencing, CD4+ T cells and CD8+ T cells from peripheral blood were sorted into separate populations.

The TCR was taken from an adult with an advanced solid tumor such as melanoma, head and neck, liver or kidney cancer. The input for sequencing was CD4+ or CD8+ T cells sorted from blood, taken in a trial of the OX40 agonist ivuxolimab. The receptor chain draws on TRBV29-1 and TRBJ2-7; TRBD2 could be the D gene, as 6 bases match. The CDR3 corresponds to CSVEGGTYEQYF. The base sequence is TGCAGCGTTGAGGGGGGAACCTACGAGCAGTACTTC.